This paragraph covers one T cell receptor beta chain sequence. The CDR3 is 16 amino acids. Germline V gene lookup returns CDR1 SGHRS and CDR2 YFSETQ. Trimming took 3 bases from V and 5 from J; bases not matched to a gene: 10. This record comes from a study of blood T cell repertoires in COVID-19. Study-level information: PBMCs, B-cell-depleted T cells, or T cells were the source of the cDNA or gDNA that made up the material.

Original data processing: Amplification of reference gene primers was used by the study to estimate nucleated cell counts. Using immunoSEQ multiplex PCR, the repertoire was profiled, and TCRdb retains in-frame clones only, with some absent. Clone size and V and J calls were adopted from that table, with D and trimming inferred from the DNA. The table has approximately 75,000 clones, roughly 86% seen once. Sample: peripheral blood. This chain connects TRBV5-1 to TRBJ2-5; TRBD2 agrees at 10 bases. This TCR came from a man aged 45 to 65 with acute or convalescent COVID-19. In DNA form, the CDR3 reads TGCGCCAGCAGCTCGCAGGGTAGCGGGGGGTCTGAGACCCAGTACTTC. Translating gives CASSSQGSGGSETQYF. Full variable domain (remainder filled in from reference TRBV5-1 and TRBJ2-5): KAGVTQTPRYLIKTRGQQVTLSCSPISGHRSVSWYQQTPGQGLQFLFEYFSETQRNKGNFPGRFSGRQFSNSRSEMNVSTLELGDSALYLCASSSQGSGGSETQYFGPGTRLLVL.